This T cell receptor (beta chain) came from a study of T cell responses to AZD1222 COVID-19 vaccine. Study-wide results and caveats: It was only 6 or 7 AZD1222 recipients who were seropositive at baseline.

As for this clone: Its antigen remains unknown.

The table came from immunoSEQ multiplex PCR; TCRdb's copy has only in-frame clones and leaves some out. The data hold 90,000 to 100,000 clones, with more than 75% observed a single time. CDR1 and CDR2 (germline): GTSNPN, SVGIG (reference sequence). The junction had 12 bases not matched to a gene; V was cut back by 8 bases and J by 1 base. The CDR3 totals 15 residues. This TCR was sampled from an adult in good health. The sample here was peripheral blood, taken on day 0 of AZD1222 vaccination. The chain uses TRBV30 and TRBJ2-7, with TRBD2 matching 9 bases. The chain's CDR3 is CAEFWLAGWSYEQYF. CDR3 sequence (DNA): TGTGCCGAGTTCTGGCTAGCGGGATGGTCCTACGAGCAGTACTTC.